Shown below are 5 T cell receptor beta chains from a single sample sequenced in a study of identical twins. Using its own MiXCR run on the 5' RACE reads, TCRdb lists one record per CDR3 protein. The sample lists around 470,000 distinct CDR3 sequences; around 14% were seen once. These data were likewise used in another study, on yellow fever vaccine responses in identical twins.

Input material: CD4+ T cells sorted from blood. The origin of the receptors is a woman aged 18-35 years in good health.

J is TRBJ2-3 and V is TRBV7-6; TRBD2 matches at 10 bases. CDR1 is SGHVS and CDR2 is FNYEAQ in the germline V gene. This CDR3 has 16 amino acids. Unmatched junction bases numbered 9, after V lost 5 bases and J lost 4 bases. The CDR3 is CASSQMVAGGSDTQYF. The CDR3 DNA reads as TGTGCCAGCAGCCAGATGGTAGCGGGAGGTTCAGATACGCAGTATTTT.

The genes are TRBV6-2 or TRBV6-3 and TRBJ2-2; TRBD2 matches 7 bases. The ends lost 5 bases at V and 5 bases at J; junction bases unmatched: 14. Germline CDR1 and CDR2: MNHEY and SVGEGT. CDR3 length equals 17 residues. In DNA form, the CDR3 reads TGTGCCAGCAGTAGTCTACAGAGCGGGATGGGAACCGGGGAGCTGTTTTTT. Protein product: CASSSLQSGMGTGELFF.

The chain is built from TRBV5-1 and TRBJ2-2; D perhaps matches TRBD1 (5 bases). This CDR3 is 16 amino acids long. CDR1 SGHRS and CDR2 YFSETQ come from the germline V gene. Trimming removed 0 bases at V and 0 bases at J, with 9 bases between. CDR3 DNA sequence: TGCGCCAGCAGCTTGGTACCAGGGTCGAACACCGGGGAGCTGTTTTTT. This encodes CASSLVPGSNTGELFF.

This clonotype appeared a few times. The genes are TRBV27 and TRBJ2-5, with 7 bases aligning to TRBD1. Germline lookup yields CDR1 MNHEY and CDR2 SMNVEV (reference sequence). CDR3 length: 15 amino acids. V lost 5 bases to trimming and J lost 5 bases; unmatched junction nucleotides: 11. CDR3 amino acids: CASSPRQGLGETQYF. The DNA for the CDR3 is TGTGCCAGCAGTCCTCGACAGGGCCTTGGGGAGACCCAGTACTTC.

V is TRBV5-6 and J is TRBJ2-7; D is unresolved. CDR1 and CDR2 (germline): SGHDT, YYEEEE. This CDR3 region has 12 residues. V was trimmed by 3 bases and J by 3 bases, leaving 7 bases between them. The CDR3 region is CASSSVRYEQYF. Here the CDR3 DNA reads TGTGCCAGCAGCTCCGTTCGCTACGAGCAGTACTTC.